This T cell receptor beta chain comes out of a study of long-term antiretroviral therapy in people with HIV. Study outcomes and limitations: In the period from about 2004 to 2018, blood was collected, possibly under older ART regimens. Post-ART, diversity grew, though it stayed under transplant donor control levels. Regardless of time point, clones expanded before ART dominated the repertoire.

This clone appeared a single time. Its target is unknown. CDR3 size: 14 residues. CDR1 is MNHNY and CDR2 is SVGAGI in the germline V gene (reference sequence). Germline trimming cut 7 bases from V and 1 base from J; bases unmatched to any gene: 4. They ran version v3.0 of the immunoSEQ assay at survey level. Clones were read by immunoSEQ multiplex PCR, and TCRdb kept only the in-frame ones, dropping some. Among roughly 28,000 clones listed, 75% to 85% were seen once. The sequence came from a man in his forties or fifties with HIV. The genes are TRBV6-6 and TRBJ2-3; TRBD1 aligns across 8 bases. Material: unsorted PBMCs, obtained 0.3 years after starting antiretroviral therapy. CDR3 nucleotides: TGTGCCAGCATTCCGGGACAGGGCACAGATACGCAGTATTTT. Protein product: CASIPGQGTDTQYF.